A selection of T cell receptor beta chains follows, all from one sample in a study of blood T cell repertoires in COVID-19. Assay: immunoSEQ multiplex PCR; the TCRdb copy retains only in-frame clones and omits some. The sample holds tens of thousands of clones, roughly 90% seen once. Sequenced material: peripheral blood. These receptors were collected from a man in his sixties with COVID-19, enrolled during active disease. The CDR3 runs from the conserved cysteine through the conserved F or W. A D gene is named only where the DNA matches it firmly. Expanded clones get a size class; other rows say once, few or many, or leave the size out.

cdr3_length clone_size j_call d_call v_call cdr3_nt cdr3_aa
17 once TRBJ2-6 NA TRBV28 TGTGCCAGCAGTCCCCCGGGGGGCTCTTCTGGGGCCAACGTCCTGACTTTC CASSPPGGSSGANVLTF
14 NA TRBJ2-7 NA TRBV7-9 TGTGCCAGCAGCTTAAACGCCGTCAGCTACGAGCAGTACTTC CASSLNAVSYEQYF
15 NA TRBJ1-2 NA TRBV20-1 TGCAGTGCTAGTGATCCCCTGGAGGGCGACTATGGCTACACCTTC CSASDPLEGDYGYTF
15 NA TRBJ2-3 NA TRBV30 TGTGCCTGGAGTGTTGACAGTGGCAACACAGATACGCAGTATTTT CAWSVDSGNTDTQYF
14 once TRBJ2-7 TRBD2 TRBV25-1 TGTGCCAGCAGTGTCAGCGGGATGGCCTACGAGCAGTACTTC CASSVSGMAYEQYF
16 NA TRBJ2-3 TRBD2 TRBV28 TGTGCCAGCAGTCCAGTAGCGGGAGTTAGCACAGATACGCAGTATTTT CASSPVAGVSTDTQYF
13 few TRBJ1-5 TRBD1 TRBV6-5 TGTGCCAGCAGCCGTACAGGGGGGCAGCCCCAGCATTTT CASSRTGGQPQHF
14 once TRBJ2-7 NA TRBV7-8 TGTGCCAGCAGCTTAGCGGGAGGAGGGTACGAGCAGTACTTC CASSLAGGGYEQYF
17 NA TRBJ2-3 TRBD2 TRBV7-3 TGTGCCAGCAGCCTCTACCCTAGCGGGATTGACACAGATACGCAGTATTTT CASSLYPSGIDTDTQYF
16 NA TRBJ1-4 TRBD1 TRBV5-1 TGCGCCAGCAGCGAGGGGACAGGGAGCGGTGACGAAAAACTGTTTTTT CASSEGTGSGDEKLFF
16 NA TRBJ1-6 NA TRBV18 TGTGCCAGCTCACCACAGATGATAGGGGATAATTCACCCCTCCACTTT CASSPQMIGDNSPLHF
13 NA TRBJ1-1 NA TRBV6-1 TGTGCCAGCAGTGAAGGCCGGGTCTCTGAAGCTTTCTTT CASSEGRVSEAFF
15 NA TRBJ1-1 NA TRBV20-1 TGCAGTGCTAGTCGTGGATCCACTACGGGGACTGAAGCTTTCTTT CSASRGSTTGTEAFF
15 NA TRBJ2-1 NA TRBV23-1 TGCGCAGTGCCCCGGGCGGCCGACTACTACAATGAGCAGTTCTTC CAVPRAADYYNEQFF
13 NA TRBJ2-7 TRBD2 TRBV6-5 TGTGCCAGTCTAGCGGGAGACTCCTACGAGCAGTACTTC CASLAGDSYEQYF
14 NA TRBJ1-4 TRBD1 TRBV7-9 TGTGCCAGCAGCTTGAGACAGGGAGATGAAAAACTGTTTTTT CASSLRQGDEKLFF
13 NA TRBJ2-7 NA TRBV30 TGTGCCTGGAGTAGTGGGAGAGACTACGAGCAGTACTTC CAWSSGRDYEQYF
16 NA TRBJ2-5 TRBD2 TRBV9 TGTGCCAGCAGCGCCGGGACTAGCGGGAGTGGGCGGACCCAGTACTTC CASSAGTSGSGRTQYF
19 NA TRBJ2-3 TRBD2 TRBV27 TGTGCCAGCAGTCCTATCGGACTAGCGGGAGGAGGGGGCACAGATACGCAGTATTTT CASSPIGLAGGGGTDTQYF
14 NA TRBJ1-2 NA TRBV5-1 TGCGCCAGCAGCTTGGATCTCGGGGGTTGGGGCTACACCTTC CASSLDLGGWGYTF
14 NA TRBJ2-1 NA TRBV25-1 TGTGCCAGCAGTGACGTTAGCTCCTACAATGAGCAGTTCTTC CASSDVSSYNEQFF
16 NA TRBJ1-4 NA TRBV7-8 TGTGCCAGCAGCTTAGTCACAGGGAATGCTAATGAAAAACTGTTTTTT CASSLVTGNANEKLFF
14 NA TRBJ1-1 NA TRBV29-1 TGCAGCGCCAGAAGACCCGGGAGGAACACTGAAGCTTTCTTT CSARRPGRNTEAFF
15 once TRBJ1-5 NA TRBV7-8 TGTGCCAGCAGCTTAAATCGTTATAGCAATCAGCCCCAGCATTTT CASSLNRYSNQPQHF
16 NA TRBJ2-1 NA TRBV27 TGTGCCAGCAGTATCTCGACCACGGGCTCCTACAATGAGCAGTTCTTC CASSISTTGSYNEQFF
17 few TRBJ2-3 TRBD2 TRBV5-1 TGCGCCAGCAGCTTGGAGGGGACGGGAGGGGGCACAGATACGCAGTATTTT CASSLEGTGGGTDTQYF
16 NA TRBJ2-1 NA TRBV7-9 TGTGCCAGCAGCCCCGGACGGGGAAAACGTGGCAATGAGCAGTTCTTC CASSPGRGKRGNEQFF
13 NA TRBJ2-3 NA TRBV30 TGTGCCTGGAGTGTACTACGGCAGGATACGCAGTATTTT CAWSVLRQDTQYF
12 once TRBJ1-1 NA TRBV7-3 TGTGCCAGCAGCTCCGGCCTGGGCGAAGCTTTCTTT CASSSGLGEAFF
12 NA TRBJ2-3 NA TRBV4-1 TGCGCCAGCAGCCAAACAGGGGATACGCAGTATTTT CASSQTGDTQYF
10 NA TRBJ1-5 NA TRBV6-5 TGTGCCAGCCTAAATCAGCCCCAGCATTTT CASLNQPQHF
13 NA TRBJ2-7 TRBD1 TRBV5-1 TGCGCCAGCAGCTTAGAGGGGGCGTACGAGCAGTACTTC CASSLEGAYEQYF
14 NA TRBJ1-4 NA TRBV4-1 TGCGCCAGCAGCCAAGACAGGGAAAATGAAAAACTGTTTTTT CASSQDRENEKLFF
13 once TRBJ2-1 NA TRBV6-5 TGTGCCAGCAGGGTGACTATTTACAATGAGCAGTTCTTC CASRVTIYNEQFF
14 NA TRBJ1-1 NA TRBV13 TGTGCCAGCAGCCCCGACAGGATGAACGGTGAAGCTTTCTTT CASSPDRMNGEAFF
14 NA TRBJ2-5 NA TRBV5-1 TGCGCCAGCAGCTTCAGGGTCAGTGGAGAGACCCAGTACTTC CASSFRVSGETQYF